This TCR beta chain was observed in a study of T cell responses to AZD1222 COVID-19 vaccine. Study-wide results and caveats: Spike was spanned by vaccine-associated CD4 TCRs, with dominance at 160-218 and 743-854. Among the donors, most were white British and more were female, and clonal diversity was possibly underestimated. Nearly half of unique spike-specific TCRs reportedly avoided B.1.351 and B.1.1.7 mutated regions.

The protocol was immunoSEQ multiplex PCR, while the TCRdb copy is restricted to in-frame clones and leaves out a portion. The sample records 140,000 to 150,000 clones, about 93% being singletons. Germline V gene data show CDR1 as SGHVS and CDR2 as FNYEAQ. CDR3 length equals 16 residues. Trimming stripped 5 bases from V and 1 base from J, with 14 bases between. In the case of this clone: Its specificity is not known.

The sequenced sample was peripheral blood, obtained on day 0 of AZD1222 vaccination. This chain uses TRBV7-6 with TRBJ2-2; possibly TRBD2 for D (6 bases). This sequence originates from an adult in good health. The CDR3 DNA sequence: TGTGCCAGCAGCCCCCGTGGCGGGATGAACACCGGGGAGCTGTTTTTT. Protein product: CASSPRGGMNTGELFF.